These T cell receptor beta chains were read from a single sample in a study of radiation and T cells in renal cell carcinoma. Repertoires were generated with immunoSEQ multiplex PCR, while TCRdb's copy carries only in-frame clones and drops some. The sample includes tens of thousands of clones, 82% of them seen just once. Sequenced here: blood, sampled from a patient whose treatment included radiotherapy and nephrectomy. The receptors derive from a man between 60 and 75 years old with renal cell carcinoma. Each CDR3 is given with its conserved first and last residue. D genes are given only for firm matches. For some rows the clone size is stated as once, few or many, or as a class when expanded; others skip it.

CDR3 DNA | CDR3 protein | D gene | V gene | clone size | J gene
TGTGCCAGCAGTTTTGGCGGGTCCCGTCAGCCCCAGCATTTT | CASSFGGSRQPQHF | NA | TRBV28 | NA | TRBJ1-5
TGTGCCAGCTCCCCCGGACAATCTGAAGCTTTCTTT | CASSPGQSEAFF | NA | TRBV18 | few | TRBJ1-1
TGTGCCAGCAGTACCGGACTAGCGGGAACCACAGATACGCAGTATTTT | CASSTGLAGTTDTQYF | TRBD2 | TRBV27 | NA | TRBJ2-3
TGTGCCATCAGTGAGTCGGGAGGGAATGGCTACACCTTC | CAISESGGNGYTF | NA | TRBV10-3 | NA | TRBJ1-2
TGTGCCTGGAGTAGGCTAGCGGGAGGGAAAGAGGCCCAGTACTTC | CAWSRLAGGKEAQYF | TRBD2 | TRBV30 | NA | TRBJ2-5
TGTGCCAGCAGTTACTTCACAGGGAATACTGATCAGCCCCAGCATTTT | CASSYFTGNTDQPQHF | NA | TRBV6-6 | NA | TRBJ1-5
TGTGCCAGCAGCTTAATGGGGGAACACAATGAGCAGTTCTTC | CASSLMGEHNEQFF | NA | TRBV7-8 | NA | TRBJ2-1
TGTGCCAGCAGCTCCCTAAGGGGGAGGACCACAGATACGCAGTATTTT | CASSSLRGRTTDTQYF | NA | TRBV11-2 | NA | TRBJ2-3
TGCGCCAGCAGGAGGACAGGGGGCACAGATACGCAGTATTTT | CASRRTGGTDTQYF | TRBD1 | TRBV5-1 | once | TRBJ2-3
TGCGCCAGCAGTGAGTCTAGGAGGCAGAGGGAGACCCAGTACTTC | CASSESRRQRETQYF | NA | TRBV10-2 | NA | TRBJ2-5
TGTGCCAGCTCACCATCGGCGACGCGGTGGGGCTACACCTTC | CASSPSATRWGYTF | NA | TRBV18 | NA | TRBJ1-2
TGTGCCAGCAGCCAAAACACGGGGGGACTATACGGAAATGAGCAGTTCTTC | CASSQNTGGLYGNEQFF | TRBD2 | TRBV7-9 | NA | TRBJ2-1
TGTGCCAGCAGGAACCGACAGGGTCTCTACGAGCAGTACTTC | CASRNRQGLYEQYF | TRBD1 | TRBV28 | NA | TRBJ2-7
TGTGCCAGCAGCTTATCTGGGGCGGGTACCGGGGAGCTGTTTTTT | CASSLSGAGTGELFF | NA | TRBV7-3 | NA | TRBJ2-2
TGTGCCTGGAGTGGGATAGGGGGTACTGAAAAACTGTTTTTT | CAWSGIGGTEKLFF | NA | TRBV30 | NA | TRBJ1-4
TGTGCCACCCGACAGGGCGGTTCTGGAAACACCATATATTTT | CATRQGGSGNTIYF | TRBD1 | TRBV19 | NA | TRBJ1-3
TGTGCCAGCAAGCCGGGACTAGCGGATTACGAGCAGTACTTC | CASKPGLADYEQYF | TRBD2 | TRBV28 | NA | TRBJ2-7
TGTGCCAGCAGCCTCCCGTCGGCAGGTCTATACGAGCAGTACTTC | CASSLPSAGLYEQYF | NA | TRBV28 | NA | TRBJ2-7
TGCGCCAGCGCCACGAACGGACGCACAGATACGCAGTATTTT | CASATNGRTDTQYF | NA | TRBV5-1 | NA | TRBJ2-3
TGTGCCATCAGTGATTTCACCGGGAGCTCCTACGAGCAGTACTTC | CAISDFTGSSYEQYF | NA | TRBV10-3 | NA | TRBJ2-7
TGCGCCAGCTCCAGGGGGCTTGGTAATGAAAAACTGTTTTTT | CASSRGLGNEKLFF | TRBD1 | TRBV4-3 | NA | TRBJ1-4
TGTGCCAGCAGCTTAGGCCCGCCAGATCGAAACAATGAGCAGTTCTTC | CASSLGPPDRNNEQFF | NA | TRBV7-2 | NA | TRBJ2-1
TGTGCCAGCAGCCAAGTTAGACAAGTGAAGAAAGCTTTCTTT | CASSQVRQVKKAFF | NA | TRBV28 | NA | TRBJ1-1
TGTGCCAGCAGTTACGGATCCCGAGGGACCACTGAAGCTTTCTTT | CASSYGSRGTTEAFF | NA | TRBV6-5 | NA | TRBJ1-1
TGTGCCAGCTCACCACAACAGGGAACCTACAATGAGCAGTTCTTC | CASSPQQGTYNEQFF | NA | TRBV18 | NA | TRBJ2-1
TGTGCCAGCAGTAACCGACGCACAGATACGCAGTATTTT | CASSNRRTDTQYF | NA | TRBV6-5 | NA | TRBJ2-3
TGCGCCAGCAGCTCGAGTCAGGGAACTGGGGCCAACGTCCTGACTTTC | CASSSSQGTGANVLTF | NA | TRBV5-1 | NA | TRBJ2-6
TGCGCCAGCAGGGAGGGACTAGCGGCTCCCTACAATGAGCAGTTCTTC | CASREGLAAPYNEQFF | TRBD2 | TRBV5-1 | NA | TRBJ2-1
TGTGCCAGCAGCTTGGAGGGTAGCATCAACACCGGGGAGCTGTTTTTT | CASSLEGSINTGELFF | NA | TRBV5-5 | few | TRBJ2-2
TGTGCCAGCAGCCAAGGCGGCGGGAGAGGCGGCAATGAGCAGTTCTTC | CASSQGGGRGGNEQFF | TRBD2 | TRBV14 | NA | TRBJ2-1
TGTGCCAGCAGCGAGGGGGGAGGGAAAAAACTGTTTTTT | CASSEGGGKKLFF | NA | TRBV7-2 | NA | TRBJ1-4
TGCAGCGCCTCAGTAGGGGGTTCCGGGGAGCTGTTTTTT | CSASVGGSGELFF | NA | TRBV29-1 | NA | TRBJ2-2
TGCGCCAGCAGCTTCGTGACAGGGCCGACAGATACGCAGTATTTT | CASSFVTGPTDTQYF | TRBD1 | TRBV5-1 | NA | TRBJ2-3
TGTGCCAGCAGCTTAACCGGGACTAGCGTAATGAGTGGGAGCACAGATACGCAGTATTTT | CASSLTGTSVMSGSTDTQYF | TRBD2 | TRBV7-6 | NA | TRBJ2-3
TGTGCCAGCAGCCCCCAGCGGGAGGCCTACAATGAGCAGTTCTTC | CASSPQREAYNEQFF | TRBD2 | TRBV7-9 | NA | TRBJ2-1
TGTGCCAGCAGCTTAGGGTACAGGGGTAGGGACGAGCAGTACTTC | CASSLGYRGRDEQYF | TRBD1 | TRBV11-3 | NA | TRBJ2-7
TGCGCCAGCAGCTTGGGTCCGGGACAGGGCACCTCTAACTATGGCTACACCTTC | CASSLGPGQGTSNYGYTF | TRBD1 | TRBV5-1 | NA | TRBJ1-2
TGTGCCAGCAGCCAACCTACACCGGGACATTTCTACGAGCAGTACTTC | CASSQPTPGHFYEQYF | NA | TRBV14 | once | TRBJ2-7
TGTGCCAGCAGAAGGGAACAGGGGGCCGGGGAGCTGTTTTTT | CASRREQGAGELFF | TRBD1 | TRBV6-5 | NA | TRBJ2-2
TGTGCCAGCAGCTTAGGACCACTAGCGGGAGCCGCGGGGGAGCAGTACTTC | CASSLGPLAGAAGEQYF | TRBD2 | TRBV7-9 | NA | TRBJ2-7
TGTGCCAGCAGTCGAGACGGCTACGAGCAGTACTTC | CASSRDGYEQYF | NA | TRBV27 | NA | TRBJ2-7
TGTGCCAGCAGCTTGGAAAGCGGTAGAATCTACGAGCAGTACTTC | CASSLESGRIYEQYF | NA | TRBV7-9 | NA | TRBJ2-7
TGTGCCAGCAGCTCCCACCCAGCGACTAGTAATGAGCAGTTCTTC | CASSSHPATSNEQFF | NA | TRBV7-2 | NA | TRBJ2-1
TGCGCCAGCGGGGGGAGCGGGAGGGCCAATGAGCAGTTCTTC | CASGGSGRANEQFF | TRBD2 | TRBV10-2 | NA | TRBJ2-1
TGTGCCAGCAGCTTGGGATCCGGGACAGGGGGCTATGGCTACACCTTC | CASSLGSGTGGYGYTF | TRBD1 | TRBV5-6 | once | TRBJ1-2
TGTGCCAGCAGTTTAGCGGGCTCCCAAGAGACCCAGTACTTC | CASSLAGSQETQYF | NA | TRBV28 | NA | TRBJ2-5
TGTGCCAGTAGTCCTTCACTGAAACGATATAGCAATCAGCCCCAGCATTTT | CASSPSLKRYSNQPQHF | NA | TRBV19 | NA | TRBJ1-5
TGTGCCAGCAGTTACTCGGGCAGGGGGGTGGAGGCCCAGTACTTC | CASSYSGRGVEAQYF | NA | TRBV6-6 | NA | TRBJ2-5
TGTGCCAGCAGTTTATTGGGGACGGGACAAGAGACCCAGTACTTC | CASSLLGTGQETQYF | NA | TRBV27 | NA | TRBJ2-5
TGTGCCAGCAGTTTAGTGGGAGGGCCGGCTGAGCAGTTCTTC | CASSLVGGPAEQFF | TRBD2 | TRBV28 | few | TRBJ2-1
TGTGCCAGCTCTTATAGCACAGATACGCAGTATTTT | CASSYSTDTQYF | NA | TRBV18 | NA | TRBJ2-3
TGTGCCAGCAGTTCCCCGGGACTTCTTATGGAGCAGTTCTTC | CASSSPGLLMEQFF | NA | TRBV27 | NA | TRBJ2-1
TGTGCCAGCAGTAAGGAGGGAGACGGGAACAATCAGCCCCAGCATTTT | CASSKEGDGNNQPQHF | NA | TRBV2 | NA | TRBJ1-5